The TCR beta chain under discussion was sequenced for a study of T-cell memory formation after mild COVID-19. Study in general: There were largely donor-specific TCR clusters. Study-wide results and limits: A second wave expanding day 15 to 37 was CD4+-biased; contracting clones were balanced. A second wave of clones peaked on day 37, and their SARS-CoV-2 specificity went unconfirmed.

CDR1 and CDR2 (germline): SEHNR, FQNEAQ (reference sequence). The V gene lost 9 bases and the J gene lost 3 bases, with 11 bases spanning the gap. The CDR3 spans 12 residues. TCRdb redid the calling of the 5' RACE reads with MiXCR, one entry per CDR3 protein. The profile shows 250,000 to 350,000 distinct CDR3 sequences, more than 15% of them singletons. In the case of this clonotype: Its antigen is not identified.

This sequence joins TRBV7-9 and TRBJ2-5; D tentatively reads TRBD1 or TRBD2 (5 bases each). The source is a man in his late teens or twenties who had mild COVID-19 (a few samples of this study predate the infection). Cell type and time point are not known. What was sequenced was PBMCs or a T cell subset sorted from them (not recorded which). In DNA form, the CDR3 reads TGTGCCAGTGGGACGGAAGAAGAGACCCAGTACTTC. This codes for CASGTEEETQYF.